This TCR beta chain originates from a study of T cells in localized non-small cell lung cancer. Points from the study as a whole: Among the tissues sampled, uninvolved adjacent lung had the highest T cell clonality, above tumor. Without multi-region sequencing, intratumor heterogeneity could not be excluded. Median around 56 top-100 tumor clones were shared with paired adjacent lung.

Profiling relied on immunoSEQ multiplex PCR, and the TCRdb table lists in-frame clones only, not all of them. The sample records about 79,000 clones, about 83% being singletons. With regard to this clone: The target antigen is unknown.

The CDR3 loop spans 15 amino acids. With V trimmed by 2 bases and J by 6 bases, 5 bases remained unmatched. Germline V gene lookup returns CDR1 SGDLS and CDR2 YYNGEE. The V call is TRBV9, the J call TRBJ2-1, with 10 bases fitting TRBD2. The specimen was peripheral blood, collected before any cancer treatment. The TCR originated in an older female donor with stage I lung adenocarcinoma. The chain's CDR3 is CASSVQAGGRNEQFF. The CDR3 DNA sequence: TGTGCCAGCAGCGTTCAAGCGGGAGGGCGCAATGAGCAGTTCTTC. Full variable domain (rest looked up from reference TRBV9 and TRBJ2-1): DSGVTQTPKHLITATGQRVTLRCSPRSGDLSVYWYQQSLDQGLQFLIQYYNGEERAKGNILERFSAQQFPDLHSELNLSSLELGDSALYFCASSVQAGGRNEQFFGPGTRLTVL.